A selection of T cell receptor beta chains follows, all from one sample in a study of blood T cell repertoires in COVID-19. Some clones are missing from TCRdb's copy, which holds only in-frame ones; the method was immunoSEQ multiplex PCR. The data contain 140,000 or so clones, 81% of them seen just once; the ten biggest clones take up 8.2%. Sequencing used peripheral blood. Receptors originate from a human donor in a cohort sampled during active COVID-19. Each CDR3 is given with its conserved first and last residue. A D gene is named only where the DNA matches it firmly. Rows give clone size only sometimes, using once, few, many, or a class for an expanded clone.

v_gene	abundance	d_gene	j_gene	CDR3aa	CDR3nt
TRBV5-4	.	TRBD1	TRBJ2-5	CASSSGTGQETQYF	TGTGCCAGCAGCTCGGGGACAGGCCAAGAGACCCAGTACTTC
TRBV9	once	.	TRBJ2-6	CASSVMGEGANVLTF	TGTGCCAGCAGCGTAATGGGAGAAGGGGCCAACGTCCTGACTTTC
TRBV28	.	.	TRBJ2-7	CASSPLRGVEDF	TGTGCCAGCAGCCCCCTGAGAGGAGTGGAAGATTTC
TRBV7-2	once	TRBD2	TRBJ2-7	CASSLGGGEQYF	TGTGCCAGCAGCTTAGGGGGGGGTGAGCAGTACTTC
TRBV9	.	TRBD2	TRBJ2-7	CASSPGLARPYEQYF	TGTGCCAGCAGCCCAGGACTAGCCCGGCCCTACGAGCAGTACTTC
TRBV7-9	.	TRBD2	TRBJ2-1	CASSTTVILAGVHNEQFF	TGTGCCAGCAGCACCACAGTCATTCTAGCGGGAGTTCACAATGAGCAGTTCTTC
TRBV19	.	.	TRBJ2-2	CASSIGWRLTGELFF	TGTGCCAGTAGTATAGGGTGGAGACTCACCGGGGAGCTGTTTTTT
TRBV28	.	.	TRBJ1-4	CASSFGGKQEKLFF	TGTGCCAGCAGTTTTGGAGGGAAGCAAGAAAAACTGTTTTTT
TRBV9	.	.	TRBJ2-7	CASSVGGTHSYEQYF	TGTGCCAGCAGCGTTGGCGGGACTCACTCCTACGAGCAGTACTTC
TRBV18	.	TRBD1	TRBJ2-7	CASSMGQLTLGSYEQYF	TGTGCCAGCTCAATGGGACAGCTCACCTTAGGTTCGTACGAGCAGTACTTC
TRBV19	.	TRBD1	TRBJ2-7	CASSPGGDRVPYEQYF	TGTGCCAGTAGTCCCGGTGGTGACAGGGTTCCTTACGAGCAGTACTTC
TRBV5-1	.	TRBD1	TRBJ2-3	CASSLVTGGSGDTQYF	TGCGCCAGCAGCTTGGTAACAGGGGGCAGTGGAGATACGCAGTATTTT
TRBV5-1	.	TRBD1	TRBJ1-1	CASSLATGLTEAFF	TGCGCCAGCAGCCTGGCGACAGGGCTCACTGAAGCTTTCTTT
TRBV10-2	.	TRBD2	TRBJ2-7	CASSRSGKYEQYF	TGCGCCAGCAGCCGTAGCGGGAAGTACGAGCAGTACTTC
TRBV27	.	TRBD2	TRBJ2-7	CASSRVSGAAYEQYF	TGTGCCAGCAGTAGGGTAAGCGGGGCCGCCTACGAGCAGTACTTC
TRBV10-3	.	.	TRBJ2-7	CASSSLTASSYEQYF	TGTGCCTCAAGCTCTTTAACCGCGAGCTCCTACGAGCAGTACTTC
TRBV7-2	.	TRBD1	TRBJ1-3	CASSLQTGVSGNTIYF	TGTGCCAGCAGCTTACAGACAGGGGTCTCTGGAAACACCATATATTTT
TRBV5-1	.	.	TRBJ1-3	CASKLLEGDSGNTIYF	TGCGCCAGCAAACTGCTTGAGGGGGACTCTGGAAACACCATATATTTT
TRBV5-1	few	TRBD1	TRBJ2-7	CASSDWDSSVEQYF	TGCGCCAGCAGCGATTGGGACAGCTCCGTCGAGCAGTACTTC
TRBV11-2	once	.	TRBJ1-1	CASSYRTGLFTEAFF	TGTGCCAGCAGCTACCGAACAGGTTTGTTCACTGAAGCTTTCTTT
TRBV28	.	TRBD1	TRBJ2-7	CASSPGQASYEQYF	TGTGCCAGCAGCCCGGGACAGGCGTCCTACGAGCAGTACTTC
TRBV6-5	.	.	TRBJ1-2	CASSRGSGYTF	TGTGCCAGCTCCCGGGGGTCGGGCTACACCTTC
TRBV28	.	.	TRBJ2-5	CASSFGFSSGQETQYF	TGTGCCAGCAGTTTCGGTTTCAGTAGCGGCCAAGAGACCCAGTACTTC
TRBV4-3	.	TRBD2	TRBJ2-2	CASSQEAGDTGELFF	TGCGCCAGCAGCCAAGAGGCGGGGGACACCGGGGAGCTGTTTTTT
TRBV28	.	.	TRBJ1-5	CASSFWSGNQPQHF	TGTGCCAGCAGTTTCTGGTCCGGGAATCAGCCCCAGCATTTT
TRBV9	few	.	TRBJ1-1	CASSVGSGVGDTEAFF	TGTGCCAGCAGCGTAGGGTCAGGGGTAGGGGACACTGAAGCTTTCTTT
TRBV7-2	.	TRBD1	TRBJ1-2	CASSASGTGFYYGYTF	TGTGCCAGCAGCGCCTCCGGGACAGGGTTTTACTATGGCTACACCTTC
TRBV7-2	.	.	TRBJ2-1	CASSLIVPSGNEQFF	TGTGCCAGCAGCCTCATTGTCCCCTCAGGCAATGAGCAGTTCTTC
TRBV28	.	TRBD1	TRBJ1-5	CASRPQGERLKPQHF	TGTGCCAGCAGACCACAGGGGGAGAGGCTGAAGCCCCAGCATTTT
TRBV5-1	.	TRBD1	TRBJ2-2	CASSWGPGTGGSGELFF	TGCGCCAGCAGCTGGGGCCCTGGGACAGGGGGCAGCGGGGAGCTGTTTTTT
TRBV3-1/TRBV3-2	.	.	TRBJ2-7	CASSPYYPEGYFEQYF	TGTGCCAGCAGCCCTTACTACCCGGAGGGGTACTTCGAGCAGTACTTC
TRBV9	once	TRBD2	TRBJ2-1	CASSEGLAGANNEQFF	TGTGCCAGCAGCGAGGGACTAGCGGGAGCGAACAATGAGCAGTTCTTC
TRBV7-9	.	TRBD1	TRBJ2-7	CASSLAGTGGYEQYF	TGTGCCAGCAGCTTAGCCGGGACAGGGGGCTACGAGCAGTACTTC
TRBV3-1/TRBV3-2	.	.	TRBJ2-7	CASSQGSGTPMGEQYF	TGTGCCAGCAGCCAAGGTTCCGGGACACCAATGGGCGAGCAGTACTTC
TRBV3-1/TRBV3-2	.	.	TRBJ2-7	CASSFRLAYEQYF	TGTGCCAGCAGCTTCCGACTGGCCTACGAGCAGTACTTC
TRBV7-2	.	TRBD2	TRBJ2-3	CASSPGTSGTDTQYF	TGTGCCAGCAGCCCCGGGACTAGCGGCACAGATACGCAGTATTTT
TRBV15	.	.	TRBJ1-2	CATSRDRGGLNYGYTF	TGTGCCACCAGCAGAGATAGGGGGGGACTTAACTATGGCTACACCTTC
TRBV5-1	.	.	TRBJ2-7	CASSLAGGNYEQYF	TGCGCCAGCAGCTTGGCCGGGGGTAACTACGAGCAGTACTTC
TRBV7-9	.	.	TRBJ1-2	CASSSNRNYGYTF	TGTGCCAGCAGCAGCAACAGGAATTATGGCTACACCTTC
TRBV15	.	TRBD1	TRBJ2-7	CATSRNRGQEQYF	TGTGCCACCAGCAGAAACAGGGGGCAAGAGCAGTACTTC
TRBV5-4	.	TRBD2	TRBJ2-7	CASSLRTRAGGSSYEQYF	TGTGCCAGCAGCTTAAGGACTAGAGCGGGAGGTAGCTCCTACGAGCAGTACTTC
TRBV5-1	.	TRBD2	TRBJ2-5	CASSFSSGSGQETQYF	TGCGCCAGCAGCTTCTCTAGCGGGAGTGGTCAAGAGACCCAGTACTTC
TRBV28	.	TRBD1	TRBJ1-5	CASSLGPIRDRGLQPQHF	TGTGCCAGCAGTTTAGGTCCCATCCGGGACAGGGGGCTTCAGCCCCAGCATTTT
TRBV6-5	.	TRBD1	TRBJ1-4	CASSHDRGDEKLFF	TGTGCCAGCAGTCATGACAGGGGGGACGAAAAACTGTTTTTT
TRBV5-1	few	.	TRBJ2-1	CASSLRAPTSNSFYEQFF	TGCGCCAGCAGCTTGAGGGCTCCCACTAGCAACAGTTTCTATGAGCAGTTCTTC
TRBV28	.	TRBD2	TRBJ2-7	CASVGGAGGRALHEQYF	TGTGCCAGCGTGGGGGGCGCGGGCGGGAGGGCCCTCCACGAGCAGTACTTC
TRBV24-1	.	TRBD1	TRBJ1-1	CATSENRGSGEAFF	TGTGCCACCAGTGAAAACAGGGGTTCGGGTGAAGCTTTCTTT
TRBV7-9	few	.	TRBJ2-7	CASSLGSTGSVREQYF	TGTGCCAGCAGCTTAGGTTCAACAGGGAGCGTACGAGAGCAGTACTTC
TRBV28	few	TRBD1	TRBJ2-7	CASRPAGGHYEQYF	TGTGCCAGCAGACCCGCAGGGGGCCACTACGAGCAGTACTTC
TRBV24-1	.	.	TRBJ2-3	CATSDLVSSGTDTQYF	TGTGCCACCAGTGATTTGGTTTCTAGCGGCACAGATACGCAGTATTTT
TRBV7-2	.	TRBD1	TRBJ1-6	CASSLSTGGFPNSPLHF	TGTGCCAGCAGCCTCTCGACAGGGGGCTTTCCCAATTCACCCCTCCACTTT
TRBV5-1	.	.	TRBJ1-1	CASSPQQGNTEAFF	TGCGCCAGCAGCCCACAACAGGGGAACACTGAAGCTTTCTTT